The T cell receptor beta chain under discussion was sequenced for a study of beta chain features in type 1 diabetes. This CDR3 has 13 amino acids. V was trimmed by 7 bases and J by 10 bases, leaving 17 bases between them. Germline values: CDR1 MNHEY, CDR2 SMNVEV (reference sequence). With respect to this clone: Its specificity is not known.

Reverse transcription of all isolated RNA meant that expressed TCRB transcripts were sequenced. Only in-frame clones appear in the TCRdb table, and some are missing; sequencing was by immunoSEQ multiplex PCR. In the table there are about 360,000 clones, around 12% of which are singletons. Study-wide findings and caveats: In every one of the four CD4+ subsets, TCRB CDR3s were moderately but significantly shorter in Type 1 diabetes patients. A definitive answer on HLA type influencing TCRB rearrangement was not reached here.

The sequence was collected from a man younger than 35 in good health. The sample taken for sequencing was naive CD4+ T cells from blood. The chain carries TRBV27 and TRBJ2-1; a possible D gene is TRBD2 (7 bases). Here the CDR3 DNA reads TGTGCCAGCAACAGGGAGGGTACAATCGAGCAGTTCTTC. This sequence encodes CASNREGTIEQFF.